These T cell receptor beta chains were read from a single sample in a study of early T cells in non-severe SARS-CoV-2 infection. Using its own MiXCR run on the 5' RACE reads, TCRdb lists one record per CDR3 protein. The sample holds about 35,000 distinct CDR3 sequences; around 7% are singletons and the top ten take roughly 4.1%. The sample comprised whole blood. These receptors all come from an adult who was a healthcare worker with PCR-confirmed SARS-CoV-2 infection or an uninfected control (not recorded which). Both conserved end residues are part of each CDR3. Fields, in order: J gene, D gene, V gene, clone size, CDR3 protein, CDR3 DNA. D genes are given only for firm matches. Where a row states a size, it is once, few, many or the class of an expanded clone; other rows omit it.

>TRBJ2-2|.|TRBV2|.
CASSILSTGELFF
TGTGCCAGCAGTATCCTAAGCACCGGGGAGCTGTTTTTT
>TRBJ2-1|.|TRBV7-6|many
CASSHERGDEQFF
TGTGCCAGCAGCCACGAACGAGGGGATGAGCAGTTCTTC
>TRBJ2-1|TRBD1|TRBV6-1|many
CASSKPGQGKGDEQFF
TGTGCCAGCAGTAAACCGGGACAGGGCAAGGGGGATGAGCAGTTCTTC
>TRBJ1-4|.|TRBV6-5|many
CASRRFNEKLFF
TGTGCCAGCCGACGGTTTAATGAAAAACTGTTTTTT
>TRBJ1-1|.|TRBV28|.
CASIRPGRTEAFF
TGTGCCAGCATTAGACCCGGGCGTACTGAAGCTTTCTTT
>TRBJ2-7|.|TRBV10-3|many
CAISYGTPAGYEQYF
TGTGCCATCAGCTACGGGACACCAGCTGGGTACGAGCAGTACTTC
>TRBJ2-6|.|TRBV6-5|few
CASSYSGHSGANVLTF
TGTGCCAGCAGTTACTCCGGGCACTCTGGGGCCAACGTCCTGACTTTC
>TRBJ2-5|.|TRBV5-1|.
CASTTEGGGKETQYF
TGCGCCAGCACAACTGAAGGGGGCGGGAAAGAGACCCAGTACTTC
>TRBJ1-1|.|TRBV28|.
CATPTRPGNTEAFF
TGTGCCACCCCTACGAGACCGGGAAACACTGAAGCTTTCTTT
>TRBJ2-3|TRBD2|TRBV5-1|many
CASSPRLAGAPDTQYF
TGCGCCAGCAGCCCTAGACTAGCGGGAGCGCCAGATACGCAGTATTTT
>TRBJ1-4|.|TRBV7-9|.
CASSLSSSGGEKLFF
TGTGCCAGCAGCTTGTCCAGTAGCGGGGGTGAAAAACTGTTTTTT
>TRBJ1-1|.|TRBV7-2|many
CASTQRVRAWTEAFF
TGTGCCAGCACCCAAAGGGTGAGGGCGTGGACTGAAGCTTTCTTT
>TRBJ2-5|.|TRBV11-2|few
CASSYSGSWGETQYF
TGTGCCAGCAGCTACTCCGGGAGTTGGGGAGAGACCCAGTACTTC
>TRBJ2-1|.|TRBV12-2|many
CASRLVNLGLDFDNEQFF
TGTGCAAGTCGCTTAGTAAATCTTGGACTAGACTTTGACAATGAGCAGTTCTTC
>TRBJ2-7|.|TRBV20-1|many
CSARPLRRVLDYEQYF
TGCAGTGCTAGGCCACTCAGGAGAGTACTGGACTACGAGCAGTACTTC
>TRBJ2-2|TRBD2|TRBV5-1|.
CASCLVSLAGLTGELFF
TGCGCCAGCTGCTTGGTTTCCCTAGCGGGACTCACCGGGGAGCTGTTTTTT
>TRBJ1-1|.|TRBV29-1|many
CSVEEERPPIF
TGCAGCGTTGAAGAGGAACGGCCGCCGATCTTT
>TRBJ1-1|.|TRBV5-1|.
CASSLEVPGTEAFF
TGCGCCAGCAGCTTGGAAGTCCCGGGGACTGAAGCTTTCTTT
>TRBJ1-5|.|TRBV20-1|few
CSASPSSAQHF
TGCAGTGCTAGTCCGTCTTCCGCCCAGCATTTT
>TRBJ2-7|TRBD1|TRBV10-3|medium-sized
CAISDGDSQPKKQYF
TGTGCCATCAGTGACGGGGACAGCCAACCTAAGAAGCAGTACTTC
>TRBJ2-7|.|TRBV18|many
CASSPDLEGEQYF
TGTGCCAGCTCACCGGACCTCGAAGGCGAGCAGTACTTC
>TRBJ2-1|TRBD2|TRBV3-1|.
CASSRLAGDEQFF
TGTGCCAGCAGCCGACTAGCGGGAGATGAGCAGTTCTTC
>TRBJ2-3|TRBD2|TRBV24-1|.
CATSDLRSGSGDTQYF
TGTGCCACCAGTGATTTGCGAAGCGGGAGTGGAGATACGCAGTATTTT
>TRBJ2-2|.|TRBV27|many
CASSLAFPRTGELFF
TGTGCCAGCAGTCTCGCGTTCCCGAGGACCGGGGAGCTGTTTTTT
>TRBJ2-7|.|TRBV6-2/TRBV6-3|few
CASMLGPYEQYF
TGTGCCAGCATGCTTGGGCCCTACGAGCAGTACTTC
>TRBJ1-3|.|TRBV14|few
CASSLRRRESGNTIYF
TGTGCCAGCAGCCTACGACGCAGGGAATCTGGAAACACCATATATTTT
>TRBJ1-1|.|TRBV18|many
CASSPREEQGTEAFF
TGTGCCAGCTCACCAAGAGAGGAACAAGGCACTGAAGCTTTCTTT
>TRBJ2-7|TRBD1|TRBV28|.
CASSLLDRVYEQYF
TGTGCCAGCAGTTTACTTGACAGGGTTTACGAGCAGTACTTC
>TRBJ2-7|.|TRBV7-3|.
CASSLTHSYEQYF
TGTGCCAGCAGCTTAACCCATAGCTACGAGCAGTACTTC
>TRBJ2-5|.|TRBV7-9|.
CASSSPLGASRQETQYF
TGTGCCAGCAGCTCCCCCTTAGGAGCTAGCCGCCAAGAGACCCAGTACTTC
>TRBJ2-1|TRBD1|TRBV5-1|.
CASSPRQGIGYNEQFF
TGCGCCAGCAGCCCCAGACAGGGGATAGGGTACAATGAGCAGTTCTTC
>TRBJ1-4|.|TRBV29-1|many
CSVVATWGANEKLFF
TGCAGCGTTGTTGCGACTTGGGGGGCTAATGAAAAACTGTTTTTT
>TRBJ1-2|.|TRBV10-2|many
CASSEVPDNHPYGYTF
TGCGCCAGCAGTGAAGTTCCGGACAATCATCCTTATGGCTACACCTTC
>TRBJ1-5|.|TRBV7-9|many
CASSPSGGGGGNQPQHF
TGTGCCAGCAGCCCCTCCGGGGGAGGAGGTGGTAATCAGCCCCAGCATTTT
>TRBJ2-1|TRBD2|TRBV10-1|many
CASSEYSGRVNEQFF
TGCGCCAGCAGTGAGTATAGCGGGAGGGTCAATGAGCAGTTCTTC
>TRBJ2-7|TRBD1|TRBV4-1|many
CASSQDWISTGIPYEQYF
TGCGCCAGCAGCCAAGATTGGATATCGACAGGGATTCCCTACGAGCAGTACTTC
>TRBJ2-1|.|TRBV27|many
CASGEYNEQFF
TGTGCCAGTGGCGAGTACAATGAGCAGTTCTTC
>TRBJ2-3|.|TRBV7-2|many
CASSLSLQTQYF
TGTGCCAGCAGCTTATCCCTTCAGACGCAGTATTTT
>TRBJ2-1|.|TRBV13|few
CASSLGRVGEQFF
TGTGCCAGCAGCTTAGGACGAGTAGGTGAGCAGTTCTTC
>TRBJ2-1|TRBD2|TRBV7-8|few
CASSLGFAVPGLAGVWDEQFF
TGTGCCAGCAGCTTAGGTTTCGCGGTCCCGGGACTAGCGGGAGTTTGGGATGAGCAGTTCTTC
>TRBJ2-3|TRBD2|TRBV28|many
CASSLKPAGDPTDTQYF
TGTGCCAGCAGTTTAAAGCCAGCGGGAGACCCCACAGATACGCAGTATTTT
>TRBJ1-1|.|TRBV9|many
CASSVDLRHTEAFF
TGTGCCAGCAGCGTAGATTTAAGGCACACTGAAGCTTTCTTT
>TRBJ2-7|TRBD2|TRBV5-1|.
CASSFTGTSVSEQYF
TGCGCCAGCAGCTTTACCGGGACTAGTGTCTCCGAGCAGTACTTC
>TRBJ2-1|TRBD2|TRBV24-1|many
CATTSSGSSYNEQFF
TGTGCCACCACTTCTAGCGGGAGCTCCTACAATGAGCAGTTCTTC
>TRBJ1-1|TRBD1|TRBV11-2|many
CASSLGAGGVNSATEAFF
TGTGCCAGCAGCTTAGGGGCAGGGGGCGTAAATTCGGCGACTGAAGCTTTCTTT